Listed below are T cell receptor beta chains from one sample, sequenced in a study of CD4 and CD8 cells across lung adenocarcinoma regions. One entry per CDR3 protein results from TCRdb running MiXCR on the PCR reads. The sample holds 3,300 or so distinct CDR3 sequences; around 65% are singletons and the top ten take 15% to 20%. The sequencing input was CD4+ T cells from the margin of a lung tumor. The origin of the receptors is a female donor with lung adenocarcinoma. The CD4 and CD8 labels of this study may be unreliable. The CDR3 runs from the conserved cysteine through the conserved F or W. Fields, in order: D gene, clone size, CDR3 length, J gene, V gene, CDR3 DNA, CDR3 protein. A D gene is named only where the DNA matches it firmly. Clone size is given for some rows only: seen once, a few or many times, or a class if the clone is expanded.

D gene: TRBD2
clone size: .
CDR3 length: 20
J gene: TRBJ2-1
V gene: TRBV6-1
CDR3 DNA: TGTGCCAGCAGTGAAGGAAGGACTAGCGGGTCTTACCCATCCTACAATGAGCAGTTCTTC
CDR3 protein: CASSEGRTSGSYPSYNEQFF

D gene: .
clone size: .
CDR3 length: 16
J gene: TRBJ1-4
V gene: TRBV11-3
CDR3 DNA: TGTGCCAGCAGCTTCGGACAGACGACAACTAATGAAAAACTGTTTTTT
CDR3 protein: CASSFGQTTTNEKLFF

D gene: TRBD2
clone size: .
CDR3 length: 14
J gene: TRBJ2-1
V gene: TRBV10-1
CDR3 DNA: TGCGCCAGCAGTGGGGCTAGCGGGAGCAATGAGCAGTTCTTC
CDR3 protein: CASSGASGSNEQFF

D gene: TRBD1
clone size: .
CDR3 length: 13
J gene: TRBJ2-7
V gene: TRBV6-5
CDR3 DNA: TGTGCCAGCAGTTGGGACAGGGCCTACGAGCAGTACTTC
CDR3 protein: CASSWDRAYEQYF

D gene: TRBD1
clone size: once
CDR3 length: 14
J gene: TRBJ1-1
V gene: TRBV7-6
CDR3 DNA: TGTGCCAGCAGCCCGGGACAGGGAGCCACTGAAGCTTTCTTT
CDR3 protein: CASSPGQGATEAFF

D gene: .
clone size: .
CDR3 length: 16
J gene: TRBJ2-3
V gene: TRBV7-2
CDR3 DNA: TGTGCCAGCAGCTCCTCAGGACTAATTAGCACAGATACGCAGTATTTT
CDR3 protein: CASSSSGLISTDTQYF

D gene: .
clone size: .
CDR3 length: 13
J gene: TRBJ1-5
V gene: TRBV6-1
CDR3 DNA: TGTGCCAGCAGTGAAACCCAGTATCAGCCCCAGCATTTT
CDR3 protein: CASSETQYQPQHF

D gene: TRBD2
clone size: .
CDR3 length: 18
J gene: TRBJ2-1
V gene: TRBV6-1
CDR3 DNA: TGTGCCAGCAGTGTGGGGACTAGCGGGTCAAGCTCCTACAATGAGCAGTTCTTC
CDR3 protein: CASSVGTSGSSSYNEQFF

D gene: TRBD1
clone size: .
CDR3 length: 14
J gene: TRBJ1-4
V gene: TRBV6-1
CDR3 DNA: TGTGCCAGCCGAAGGGCCGGGACAGGGGGAAAACTGTTTTTT
CDR3 protein: CASRRAGTGGKLFF

D gene: .
clone size: .
CDR3 length: 14
J gene: TRBJ2-7
V gene: TRBV5-4
CDR3 DNA: TGTGCCAGCAGCTTGGAAAGGGTGTCCTACGAGCAGTACTTC
CDR3 protein: CASSLERVSYEQYF

D gene: TRBD2
clone size: .
CDR3 length: 14
J gene: TRBJ2-7
V gene: TRBV6-1
CDR3 DNA: TGTGCCAGCAGGAGGCTAGCGGGAGACAACGAGCAGTACTTC
CDR3 protein: CASRRLAGDNEQYF

D gene: .
clone size: .
CDR3 length: 14
J gene: TRBJ2-2
V gene: TRBV6-1
CDR3 DNA: TGTGCCAGCAGTCGGATTAGGGGGGGCGGGGAGCTGTTTTTT
CDR3 protein: CASSRIRGGGELFF

D gene: TRBD1
clone size: few
CDR3 length: 14
J gene: TRBJ2-5
V gene: TRBV6-5
CDR3 DNA: TGTGCCAGCAGTTCCCGGGACAGTTACAATGAGCAGTACTTC
CDR3 protein: CASSSRDSYNEQYF

D gene: .
clone size: .
CDR3 length: 15
J gene: TRBJ2-7
V gene: TRBV12-3/TRBV12-4
CDR3 DNA: TGTGCCAGCAGTTTTTATGGAGCCCCCAGCGACGAGCAGTACTTC
CDR3 protein: CASSFYGAPSDEQYF

D gene: TRBD1
clone size: .
CDR3 length: 14
J gene: TRBJ2-2
V gene: TRBV7-2
CDR3 DNA: TGTGCCAGCAGCTTAGTGGACAGGACCGGGGAGCTGTTTTTT
CDR3 protein: CASSLVDRTGELFF

D gene: .
clone size: .
CDR3 length: 16
J gene: TRBJ1-3
V gene: TRBV11-2
CDR3 DNA: TGTGCCAGCAGCTTAGATTCACCAGGGGCTGGAAACACCATATATTTT
CDR3 protein: CASSLDSPGAGNTIYF

D gene: .
clone size: .
CDR3 length: 13
J gene: TRBJ2-3
V gene: TRBV6-1
CDR3 DNA: TGTGCCAGCAGCCGTGCAGGGAGGGATACGCAGTATTTT
CDR3 protein: CASSRAGRDTQYF

D gene: .
clone size: once
CDR3 length: 18
J gene: TRBJ2-3
V gene: TRBV6-5
CDR3 DNA: TGTGCCAGCAGTTACACGGGAGGTGGGGGCGGTGACCCAGAGACGCAGTATTTT
CDR3 protein: CASSYTGGGGGDPETQYF

D gene: TRBD1
clone size: .
CDR3 length: 16
J gene: TRBJ2-1
V gene: TRBV6-2/TRBV6-3
CDR3 DNA: TGTGCCAGCAGTGGTCAGGGACAGGGCTCCTACAATGAGCAGTTCTTC
CDR3 protein: CASSGQGQGSYNEQFF

D gene: TRBD2
clone size: few
CDR3 length: 17
J gene: TRBJ2-1
V gene: TRBV6-1
CDR3 DNA: TGTGCCAGCAGCAGTAGGACTAGCGGGAGCTCCTACAATGAGCAGTTCTTC
CDR3 protein: CASSSRTSGSSYNEQFF

D gene: .
clone size: .
CDR3 length: 12
J gene: TRBJ2-7
V gene: TRBV11-1
CDR3 DNA: TGTGCCAGCAGCCAGGACGCCTACGAGCAGTACTTC
CDR3 protein: CASSQDAYEQYF

D gene: TRBD2
clone size: .
CDR3 length: 14
J gene: TRBJ2-7
V gene: TRBV6-1
CDR3 DNA: TGTGCCAGCAGGAGACTAGCGGGTTCCCCCGAGCAGTACTTC
CDR3 protein: CASRRLAGSPEQYF

D gene: .
clone size: .
CDR3 length: 14
J gene: TRBJ2-1
V gene: TRBV14
CDR3 DNA: TGTGCCAGCAGCCACTCAGGAACCTACAATGAGCAGTTCTTC
CDR3 protein: CASSHSGTYNEQFF

D gene: .
clone size: .
CDR3 length: 11
J gene: TRBJ1-2
V gene: TRBV6-1
CDR3 DNA: TGTGCCAGCAGTGAAGCTTTTGGCTACACCTTC
CDR3 protein: CASSEAFGYTF

D gene: .
clone size: .
CDR3 length: 16
J gene: TRBJ2-7
V gene: TRBV7-2
CDR3 DNA: TGTGCCAGCTCCATTGGGGTGGGGGGGGCGTACTACGAGCAGTACTTC
CDR3 protein: CASSIGVGGAYYEQYF

D gene: .
clone size: .
CDR3 length: 14
J gene: TRBJ2-4
V gene: TRBV11-3
CDR3 DNA: TGTGCCAGCAGCTTAGGTGTTGCCAAAAACATTCAGTACTTC
CDR3 protein: CASSLGVAKNIQYF

D gene: TRBD1
clone size: .
CDR3 length: 13
J gene: TRBJ2-1
V gene: TRBV11-2
CDR3 DNA: TGTGCCACAAGACAGGGGGGACTTAATGAGCAGTTCTTC
CDR3 protein: CATRQGGLNEQFF

D gene: TRBD2
clone size: once
CDR3 length: 14
J gene: TRBJ2-1
V gene: TRBV6-1
CDR3 DNA: TGTGCCAGCAGTGTAATAGCGGGAGGTTCATGGCAGTTCTTC
CDR3 protein: CASSVIAGGSWQFF

D gene: .
clone size: .
CDR3 length: 13
J gene: TRBJ2-2
V gene: TRBV6-1
CDR3 DNA: TGTGCCAGCAGTGAAGGGGGTGCCGGGGAGCTGTTTTTT
CDR3 protein: CASSEGGAGELFF

D gene: TRBD1
clone size: .
CDR3 length: 15
J gene: TRBJ2-3
V gene: TRBV27
CDR3 DNA: TGTGCCAGCAGCCGAAGGACAGGGGGTGGGGATACGCAGTATTTT
CDR3 protein: CASSRRTGGGDTQYF

D gene: .
clone size: .
CDR3 length: 16
J gene: TRBJ2-5
V gene: TRBV4-2
CDR3 DNA: TGTGCCAGCAGCCAACCGAATTTGGGGGAACAAGAGACCCAGTACTTC
CDR3 protein: CASSQPNLGEQETQYF

D gene: .
clone size: few
CDR3 length: 12
J gene: TRBJ1-1
V gene: TRBV7-2
CDR3 DNA: TGTGCCAGCAGCTTCGATAGAAAGAAGGCTTTCTTT
CDR3 protein: CASSFDRKKAFF

D gene: .
clone size: .
CDR3 length: 14
J gene: TRBJ2-5
V gene: TRBV12-3/TRBV12-4
CDR3 DNA: TGTGCCAGCAGCCACCCGGACAGCCAAGAGACCCAGTACTTC
CDR3 protein: CASSHPDSQETQYF

D gene: TRBD1
clone size: .
CDR3 length: 16
J gene: TRBJ1-6
V gene: TRBV12-3/TRBV12-4
CDR3 DNA: TGTGCCAGCAGTTTAAGAGCCGGGACAGGGTCTTCACCCCTCCACTTT
CDR3 protein: CASSLRAGTGSSPLHF

D gene: .
clone size: few
CDR3 length: 13
J gene: TRBJ2-3
V gene: TRBV7-7
CDR3 DNA: TGTGCTAGCAGCTTGATACGCACAGATACGCAGTATTTT
CDR3 protein: CASSLIRTDTQYF

D gene: TRBD2
clone size: .
CDR3 length: 16
J gene: TRBJ2-1
V gene: TRBV10-1
CDR3 DNA: TGCGCCAGCAGTGAGTCTTGGACTAGAAATGACAATGAGCAGTTCTTC
CDR3 protein: CASSESWTRNDNEQFF

D gene: .
clone size: .
CDR3 length: 13
J gene: TRBJ1-2
V gene: TRBV6-1
CDR3 DNA: TGTGCCAGCAGTGAAGGTGTAGACGATGGCTACACCTTC
CDR3 protein: CASSEGVDDGYTF

D gene: .
clone size: .
CDR3 length: 15
J gene: TRBJ1-2
V gene: TRBV7-2
CDR3 DNA: TGTGCCAGCAGCTTAGCTGTATGGGAAGAGTATGGCTACACCTTC
CDR3 protein: CASSLAVWEEYGYTF

D gene: .
clone size: .
CDR3 length: 14
J gene: TRBJ2-5
V gene: TRBV25-1
CDR3 DNA: TGTGCCAGCAGTGAAACGGGGGCGCAAGGGACCCAGTACTTC
CDR3 protein: CASSETGAQGTQYF

D gene: .
clone size: .
CDR3 length: 16
J gene: TRBJ2-4
V gene: TRBV6-1
CDR3 DNA: TGTGCCAGCACCAAGTTAGGGACCTGGGGCCAAAACACCCAGTACTTC
CDR3 protein: CASTKLGTWGQNTQYF

D gene: TRBD2
clone size: .
CDR3 length: 14
J gene: TRBJ2-7
V gene: TRBV6-1
CDR3 DNA: TGTGCCAGCAGGGAGCGGGAGGGCGGGTACGAGCAGTACTTC
CDR3 protein: CASREREGGYEQYF

D gene: .
clone size: .
CDR3 length: 14
J gene: TRBJ2-2
V gene: TRBV10-1
CDR3 DNA: TGCGCCAGCAGTGTGACCCTGAACACCGGGGAGCTGTTTTTT
CDR3 protein: CASSVTLNTGELFF

D gene: .
clone size: .
CDR3 length: 14
J gene: TRBJ2-7
V gene: TRBV6-1
CDR3 DNA: TGTGCCAGCATCACGGACGGTAACTCCTACGAGCAGTACTTC
CDR3 protein: CASITDGNSYEQYF

D gene: TRBD2
clone size: .
CDR3 length: 19
J gene: TRBJ2-1
V gene: TRBV12-3/TRBV12-4
CDR3 DNA: TGTGCCAGCAGTCCTCAGGGACTAGCGGGGGGGCCTAGGAACAATGAGCAGTTCTTC
CDR3 protein: CASSPQGLAGGPRNNEQFF

D gene: .
clone size: .
CDR3 length: 13
J gene: TRBJ2-1
V gene: TRBV7-2
CDR3 DNA: TGTGCCAGCAGCTTACCCATTAGAGATGAGCAGTTCTTC
CDR3 protein: CASSLPIRDEQFF

D gene: .
clone size: .
CDR3 length: 13
J gene: TRBJ2-1
V gene: TRBV6-5
CDR3 DNA: TGTGCCAGCAGTACACGACAGAACAATGAGCAGTTCTTC
CDR3 protein: CASSTRQNNEQFF

D gene: TRBD2
clone size: large
CDR3 length: 14
J gene: TRBJ2-5
V gene: TRBV5-6
CDR3 DNA: TGTGCCAGCAGCTTTACCGGGACTATAGAGACCCAGTACTTC
CDR3 protein: CASSFTGTIETQYF